Presented here are 28 T cell receptor beta chains from one specimen sequenced in a study of technical replicates of blood from a handful of donors. Libraries were prepared by immunoSEQ multiplex PCR; TCRdb keeps only in-frame clonotypes and omits some of them. The data contain tens of thousands of clones, nearly 96% of them singletons. The sequenced sample consisted of T cells isolated from PBMCs. The receptors were sampled from a human donor in good health.

The chain combines TRBV19 with TRBJ1-4, with D tentatively TRBD1 (6 bases). V shed 7 bases and J shed 4 bases, with 16 bases lying between them. This CDR3 comprises 15 residues. CDR1 LNHDA and CDR2 SQIVND come from the germline V gene (reference sequence). The CDR3 spells CASIPRQGFNEKLFF. The CDR3 region has the DNA TGTGCCAGTATTCCGCGGCAGGGGTTTAATGAAAAACTGTTTTTT.

The table lists this clone with a count of one. CDR3 nucleotide sequence: TGTGCCAGCAGTTACTCGTGGGCAGGGACATATGAAAAACTGTTTTTT. Protein sequence: CASSYSWAGTYEKLFF. The chain uses TRBV6-5 and TRBJ1-4; D might be TRBD1 (6 bases). The V gene's germline CDR1 is MNHEY and CDR2 SVGAGI. This CDR3 contains 16 residues. Between the trimmed V and J ends, which lost 0 bases and 6 bases, there was a span of 14 bases.

The chain links TRBV4-3 to TRBJ2-1; the D gene is possibly TRBD1 (6 bases). There are 14 residues in the CDR3. Germline V CDR1 and CDR2: LGHNA, YSLEER. V lost 2 bases to trimming and J lost 7 bases, with 12 bases between them. The CDR3: CASSQHPGQNEQFF. The CDR3, as DNA: TGCGCCAGCAGCCAACACCCCGGACAGAATGAGCAGTTCTTC.

The V call is TRBV7-9, the J call TRBJ2-7; D possibly corresponds to TRBD2 (6 bases). Trimming cost V 1 base and J 7 bases, with 8 bases left between them. Looked up from germline, CDR1 is SEHNR and CDR2 is FQNEAQ (reference sequence). The CDR3 is made up of 12 amino acids. CDR3 amino acids: CASSLGGLEQYF. As DNA, the CDR3 is TGTGCCAGCAGCTTAGGGGGACTGGAGCAGTACTTC.

The V gene is TRBV27, the J gene TRBJ2-2, with D unresolved. Trimming shortened V by 2 bases and J by 0 bases, and 4 bases separated the two germline ends. The CDR3 totals 14 residues. In germline, CDR1 is MNHEY, CDR2 SMNVEV (reference sequence). The CDR3 nucleotides read TGTGCCAGCAGTTTAACTGCGAACACCGGGGAGCTGTTTTTT. This codes for CASSLTANTGELFF.

On this clone: The germline gene is not matched at one end of the junction; a read error may be the cause. CDR3 nucleotide sequence: TGCAGTGCTAGGTCAGGGGCCGTCTGG. As protein: CSARSGAVW. The chain uses TRBV20-1 and TRBJ1-2; TRBD1 might be the D (6 bases). CDR1 DFQATT and CDR2 SNEGSKA come from the germline V gene (reference sequence). This CDR3 region has 9 residues.

The chain has TRBV30 and TRBJ2-7; the D is unclear. V lost 2 bases and J 2 bases, leaving 10 bases between the germline ends. This CDR3 has 13 amino acids. Germline values: CDR1 GTSNPN, CDR2 SVGIG (reference sequence). The CDR3 coding sequence is TGTGCCTGGAGTTTTGGTAGAGCCTACGAGCAGTACTTC. It is translated as CAWSFGRAYEQYF.

The J gene is TRBJ2-3, the V gene TRBV27; D not certain. V shed 1 base and J shed 0 bases, with 11 bases lying between them. The CDR3 totals 16 residues. Germline lookup yields CDR1 MNHEY and CDR2 SMNVEV (reference sequence). The CDR3 spells CASSLFAGASTDTQYF. The CDR3 nucleotides read TGTGCCAGCAGTTTATTTGCCGGAGCAAGCACAGATACGCAGTATTTT.

The rearrangement links TRBV27 to TRBJ1-1; 9 nucleotides agree with TRBD1. The CDR3 length is 16 residues. J was trimmed by 3 bases and V by 6 bases; bases with no gene match: 11. In germline, CDR1 is MNHEY, CDR2 SMNVEV (reference sequence). CDR3 loop: CASSGTGGASDTEAFF. CDR3 DNA sequence: TGTGCCAGCAGCGGCACAGGGGGCGCCTCGGACACTGAAGCTTTCTTT.

This chain links TRBV5-4 with TRBJ2-5; D might be TRBD1 (6 bases). There are 13 residues in the CDR3. CDR1 is SGHNT and CDR2 is YYREEE in the germline V gene (reference sequence). The ends were cut back, 9 bases at V and 0 bases at J, with 12 bases in the middle. The CDR3 is CATRDKYQETQYF. CDR3 in DNA: TGTGCCACCCGGGACAAGTACCAAGAGACCCAGTACTTC.

This clone appeared once. The chain joins TRBV15 to TRBJ2-1; 9 nucleotides line up with TRBD1. Looked up from germline, CDR1 is LNHNV and CDR2 is YYDKDF (reference sequence). The CDR3 runs 16 residues. V trimming: 4 bases; J trimming: 6 bases; junction bases outside the gene matches: 10. CDR3 region: CATSKGGTGRSNEQFF. CDR3 in DNA: TGTGCCACCAGCAAGGGAGGGACAGGGAGGAGCAATGAGCAGTTCTTC.

The rearrangement joins TRBV5-4 to TRBJ2-5; D is ambiguous. Looked up from germline, CDR1 is SGHNT and CDR2 is YYREEE (reference sequence). This CDR3 contains 11 residues. The germline V and J ends were trimmed by 6 bases and 5 bases, with 8 bases remaining between them. This chain's CDR3 is CASIKEETQYF. Written as DNA, the CDR3 is TGTGCCAGCATCAAAGAGGAGACCCAGTACTTC.

The rearrangement links TRBV30 to TRBJ2-1; 9 bases map to TRBD1. This CDR3 has 16 residues. J gave up 4 bases and V 4 bases, and 11 bases lay outside the gene matches. The germline V gene encodes CDR1 GTSNPN and CDR2 SVGIG (reference sequence). This CDR3 reads CAWICPGTGSYNEQFF. In nucleotides, the CDR3 is TGTGCCTGGATTTGCCCCGGGACAGGGTCGTACAATGAGCAGTTCTTC.

The rearrangement joins TRBV9 to TRBJ2-6; no clear D. The CDR3 is made up of 14 amino acids. Germline CDR1 SGDLS, CDR2 YYNGEE. V dropped 3 bases and J dropped 2 bases, with 6 bases sitting between them. This chain's CDR3 is CASSAVAGANVLTF. The CDR3, as DNA: TGTGCCAGCAGCGCAGTTGCTGGGGCCAACGTCCTGACTTTC.

The chain recombines TRBV9 with TRBJ2-1; tentatively, D is TRBD2 (6 bases). Germline CDR1 and CDR2: SGDLS and YYNGEE. The CDR3 is 14 residues long. Trimming removed 6 bases at V and 0 bases at J, with 10 bases between. The DNA of the CDR3 is TGTGCCAGCACCGAGCGGGCCTCCTACAATGAGCAGTTCTTC. Protein: CASTERASYNEQFF.

The chain employs TRBV7-9 and TRBJ2-4; 14 bases line up with TRBD2. This CDR3 has 17 amino acids. Germline-derived CDR1 and CDR2 are SEHNR and FQNEAQ (reference sequence). The ends lost 5 bases at V and 5 bases at J; junction bases unmatched: 8. The CDR3 here is CASSPTTTSGRENIQYF. Written as DNA, the CDR3 is TGTGCCAGCAGCCCTACTACGACTAGCGGGAGGGAAAACATTCAGTACTTC.

This chain joins TRBV5-1 and TRBJ1-2; weak D call: TRBD1 (5 bases). Deletions cut 4 bases from V and 5 bases from J, with 12 bases between. Looked up from germline, CDR1 is SGHRS and CDR2 is YFSETQ. There are 13 residues in the CDR3. The CDR3 DNA sequence: TGCGCCAGCAGCGAGGGACTTTTATATGGCTACACCTTC. This codes for CASSEGLLYGYTF.

As to this clone: Other DNA sequences in the sample encode the same CDR3. The J gene is TRBJ2-3, the V gene TRBV5-1; TRBD1 matches 8 bases. J was trimmed by 1 base and V by 4 bases; bases with no gene match: 2. CDR3 length: 14 amino acids. Per germline, CDR1 SGHRS and CDR2 YFSETQ. DNA of the CDR3: TGCGCCAGCAGCCTGGACAGGGGCACAGATACGCAGTATTTT. It encodes CASSLDRGTDTQYF.

The genes are TRBV6-1 and TRBJ2-5, with D possibly matching TRBD1 (5 bases). This CDR3 comprises 14 residues. Trimming left V 5 bases short and J 5 bases short, with 15 bases between. CDR1 and CDR2 from the germline V gene are MNHNS and SASEGT. The DNA of the CDR3 is TGTGCCAGCAGTATAACAGGCTTCGGGGAGACCCAGTACTTC. Encoded protein: CASSITGFGETQYF.

The chain joins TRBV19 to TRBJ2-3, with TRBD2 as a possible D gene (5 bases). Trimming pared 5 bases from V and 7 bases from J, leaving 10 bases between. This CDR3 region has 12 residues. CDR1 and CDR2 from the germline V gene are LNHDA and SQIVND (reference sequence). This CDR3 is CASSLGGYTQYF. In nucleotides, the CDR3 is TGTGCCAGTAGTCTCGGCGGGTATACGCAGTATTTT.

This sequence joins TRBV4-2 and TRBJ1-2; perhaps TRBD1 as D (6 bases). This CDR3 region has 15 residues. V shed 1 base and J shed 4 bases, with 13 bases lying between them. Looked up from germline, CDR1 is LGHNA and CDR2 is YNFKEQ. This chain's CDR3 is CASSQGNREFYGYTF. For the CDR3, the DNA is TGTGCCAGCAGCCAAGGAAACAGGGAGTTCTATGGCTACACCTTC.

V is TRBV30 and J is TRBJ2-2, with 9 positions matching TRBD2. The CDR3 covers 15 residues. Trimming removed 0 bases from V and 4 bases from J; junction bases left unmatched: 3. Looked up from germline, CDR1 is GTSNPN and CDR2 is SVGIG (reference sequence). CDR3 sequence: CAWSVETSGTGELFF. Written as DNA, the CDR3 is TGTGCCTGGAGTGTGGAGACTAGCGGCACCGGGGAGCTGTTTTTT.

This clone occurred a few times. The J gene is TRBJ1-4, the V gene TRBV15; D perhaps matches TRBD1 (6 bases). Germline CDR1 reads LNHNV; CDR2 reads YYDKDF (reference sequence). V gave up 6 bases and J gave up 7 bases, with 21 bases separating them. CDR3 size: 16 residues. CDR3 amino acids: CATRDSTGFYLEKLFF. The CDR3 DNA reads as TGTGCCACCAGAGATAGTACAGGGTTCTACCTTGAAAAACTGTTTTTT.

This chain joins TRBV5-1 and TRBJ2-7; 8 nucleotides line up with TRBD2. Germline V gene lookup returns CDR1 SGHRS and CDR2 YFSETQ. The CDR3 is made up of 15 amino acids. Trimming cost V 0 bases and J 4 bases; bases outside gene matches: 6. The CDR3: CASSLGTSLEYEQYF. As DNA, the CDR3 is TGCGCCAGCAGCTTGGGGACTAGCTTAGAGTACGAGCAGTACTTC.

Here the CDR3 DNA reads TGTGCCAGTTCAGGGTTAACTAATGAAAAACTGTTTTTT. It is translated as CASSGLTNEKLFF. This sequence joins TRBV19 and TRBJ1-4; D might be TRBD1 (5 bases). Germline V lookup: CDR1 LNHDA, CDR2 SQIVND (reference sequence). With 8 bases removed from V and 1 base from J, the gap between germline ends came to 8 bases. This CDR3 region has 13 residues.

This clone occurred once. This sequence joins TRBV9 and TRBJ2-1; D might be TRBD1 (5 bases). The CDR3 is 12 amino acids. The V end lost 3 bases, the J end lost 5 bases, and 6 bases lay between the germline ends. The germline CDR1 and CDR2 sequences are SGDLS and YYNGEE. DNA for the CDR3: TGTGCCAGCAGCGCGGACAACAATGAGCAGTTCTTC. It specifies CASSADNNEQFF.

The CDR3 is CASSRPGLAGPGELFF. CDR3 DNA sequence: TGTGCCAGCTCTCGCCCGGGACTAGCGGGACCCGGGGAGCTGTTTTTT. V and J are TRBV18 and TRBJ2-2, with TRBD2 identical over 13 bases. V lost 6 bases, J lost 6 bases, and 7 bases stayed unmatched. Germline values: CDR1 KGHSH, CDR2 LQKENI. The CDR3 consists of 16 residues. Drawing the rest from reference TRBV18 and TRBJ2-2, the complete variable domain is NAGVMQNPRHLVRRRGQEARLRCSPMKGHSHVYWYRQLPEEGLKFMVYLQKENIIDESGMPKERFSAEFPKEGPSILRIQQVVRGDSAAYFCASSRPGLAGPGELFFGEGSRLTVL.

The rearrangement uses TRBV28 and TRBJ1-2, with a tentative D call TRBD1 (5 bases). This CDR3 comprises 14 residues. Trimming shortened V by 8 bases and J by 4 bases, and 17 bases separated the two germline ends. Germline V gives CDR1 MDHEN, CDR2 SYDVKM. DNA for the CDR3: TGTGCCAGCGGTCCTTGGGGCCCTGGCTATGGCTACACCTTC. Its protein is CASGPWGPGYGYTF.